These T cell receptor beta chains were read from a single sample in a study of blood T cell repertoires in COVID-19. Profiled with immunoSEQ multiplex PCR; TCRdb holds only in-frame clones, not every one. The sample has about 310,000 clones, around nine tenths seen once. The sample consisted of peripheral blood. The receptors originated from a man in his 70s with acute or convalescent COVID-19. The CDR3 runs from the conserved cysteine through the conserved F or W. A D gene is named only where the DNA matches it firmly. For some rows the clone size is stated as once, few or many, or as a class when expanded; others skip it.

CDR3 DNA: TGTGCCAGCATCACCAGGGTAGGGGGGGGCCACACCGGGGAGCTGTTTTTT
CDR3 protein: CASITRVGGGHTGELFF
CDR3 length: 17
D gene: -
clone size: -
V gene: TRBV3-1/TRBV3-2
J gene: TRBJ2-2

CDR3 DNA: TGTGCCAGCAGTCAACCCTTAACTAGCGGCAAGGAGACCCAGTACTTC
CDR3 protein: CASSQPLTSGKETQYF
CDR3 length: 16
D gene: TRBD2
clone size: once
V gene: TRBV25-1
J gene: TRBJ2-5

CDR3 DNA: TGTGCCAGCAGCTCGGCACCTGACAGGGCGAGTGAGCAGTTCTTC
CDR3 protein: CASSSAPDRASEQFF
CDR3 length: 15
D gene: TRBD1
clone size: -
V gene: TRBV5-6
J gene: TRBJ2-1

CDR3 DNA: TGTGCCAGTAGCCCTAGCGGGGTGAGCTCCTACAATGAGCAGTTCTTC
CDR3 protein: CASSPSGVSSYNEQFF
CDR3 length: 16
D gene: TRBD2
clone size: -
V gene: TRBV19
J gene: TRBJ2-1

CDR3 DNA: TGTGCCAGCAGCCGGGACTGGATTTACGAGCAGTACTTC
CDR3 protein: CASSRDWIYEQYF
CDR3 length: 13
D gene: -
clone size: -
V gene: TRBV2
J gene: TRBJ2-7

CDR3 DNA: TGTGCCAGCAGTTTACGATTAGAGGAGACCCAGTACTTC
CDR3 protein: CASSLRLEETQYF
CDR3 length: 13
D gene: -
clone size: -
V gene: TRBV12-3/TRBV12-4
J gene: TRBJ2-5

CDR3 DNA: TGTGCCAGCAGTAATCTCAAGCGGTCTAGCACAGATACGCAGTATTTT
CDR3 protein: CASSNLKRSSTDTQYF
CDR3 length: 16
D gene: -
clone size: -
V gene: TRBV25-1
J gene: TRBJ2-3

CDR3 DNA: TGCGCCAGCAGCCAAGAATGGGGCAGGGTTAAGATTCAGTACTTC
CDR3 protein: CASSQEWGRVKIQYF
CDR3 length: 15
D gene: -
clone size: -
V gene: TRBV4-3
J gene: TRBJ2-4

CDR3 DNA: TGCGCCAGCAGCCAAGATTTCGGGCGGCTAGCGGGTACCACAGATACGCAGTATTTT
CDR3 protein: CASSQDFGRLAGTTDTQYF
CDR3 length: 19
D gene: TRBD2
clone size: -
V gene: TRBV4-1
J gene: TRBJ2-3

CDR3 DNA: TGTGCCAGCAGTGAAGCACTAGCGGTCCAAGAGACCCAGTACTTC
CDR3 protein: CASSEALAVQETQYF
CDR3 length: 15
D gene: TRBD2
clone size: -
V gene: TRBV2
J gene: TRBJ2-5

CDR3 DNA: TGCGCCAGCAGCTTGACCGGACAGATGCCCTACGAGCAGTACTTC
CDR3 protein: CASSLTGQMPYEQYF
CDR3 length: 15
D gene: -
clone size: -
V gene: TRBV5-1
J gene: TRBJ2-7

CDR3 DNA: TGTGCCAGCAGTTCTTTCCGGGAAGCCAAAAACATTCAGTACTTC
CDR3 protein: CASSSFREAKNIQYF
CDR3 length: 15
D gene: -
clone size: -
V gene: TRBV28
J gene: TRBJ2-4

CDR3 DNA: TGTGCCAGCAGCCTCACAGGGAACAATGAGCAGTTCTTC
CDR3 protein: CASSLTGNNEQFF
CDR3 length: 13
D gene: -
clone size: -
V gene: TRBV11-2
J gene: TRBJ2-1

CDR3 DNA: TGCGCCAGCAGCCAAGAAGAGTTAGCCACTGAAGCTTTCTTT
CDR3 protein: CASSQEELATEAFF
CDR3 length: 14
D gene: -
clone size: -
V gene: TRBV4-3
J gene: TRBJ1-1

CDR3 DNA: TGTGCCAGCAGGCACAGGGACGGAAAACTGTTTTTT
CDR3 protein: CASRHRDGKLFF
CDR3 length: 12
D gene: -
clone size: few
V gene: TRBV6-6
J gene: TRBJ1-4

CDR3 DNA: TGTGCCACCAGCAGAGGCCAGGATTGGGGCTACACCTTC
CDR3 protein: CATSRGQDWGYTF
CDR3 length: 13
D gene: -
clone size: -
V gene: TRBV15
J gene: TRBJ1-2

CDR3 DNA: TGTGCCAGCAGTCAAGGGGGACAGGCGTTTTCACCCCTCCACTTT
CDR3 protein: CASSQGGQAFSPLHF
CDR3 length: 15
D gene: TRBD1
clone size: -
V gene: TRBV28
J gene: TRBJ1-6

CDR3 DNA: TGTGCCAGCAGCGTAGGAGCGGGGGGGGTCTCCTACAATGAGCAGTTCTTC
CDR3 protein: CASSVGAGGVSYNEQFF
CDR3 length: 17
D gene: TRBD2
clone size: -
V gene: TRBV9
J gene: TRBJ2-1

CDR3 DNA: TGTGCCAGCATGCCTTACGCGTCGGAGACCCAGTACTTC
CDR3 protein: CASMPYASETQYF
CDR3 length: 13
D gene: -
clone size: -
V gene: TRBV6-5
J gene: TRBJ2-5

CDR3 DNA: TGTGCCAGTAGTACCACAGGGCCAGGGCAGCCCCAGCATTTT
CDR3 protein: CASSTTGPGQPQHF
CDR3 length: 14
D gene: -
clone size: -
V gene: TRBV19
J gene: TRBJ1-5

CDR3 DNA: TGTGCCAGCAGTTTCAAGGGGACAAATTCACCCCTCCACTTT
CDR3 protein: CASSFKGTNSPLHF
CDR3 length: 14
D gene: -
clone size: -
V gene: TRBV27
J gene: TRBJ1-6

CDR3 DNA: TGTGCCAGCAAACGGACAGGTTCATACTATGGCTACACCTTC
CDR3 protein: CASKRTGSYYGYTF
CDR3 length: 14
D gene: TRBD1
clone size: -
V gene: TRBV28
J gene: TRBJ1-2

CDR3 DNA: TGCGCCAGCAGCTTGGGTCCTTCTGGGAGTGAAAAACTGTTTTTT
CDR3 protein: CASSLGPSGSEKLFF
CDR3 length: 15
D gene: -
clone size: -
V gene: TRBV5-1
J gene: TRBJ1-4

CDR3 DNA: TGTGCCAGCAGCGTAGGACAGGGGTATGGCTACACCTTC
CDR3 protein: CASSVGQGYGYTF
CDR3 length: 13
D gene: TRBD1
clone size: -
V gene: TRBV7-2
J gene: TRBJ1-2

CDR3 DNA: TGTGCCACCAGTGATTTTGGGGGGACCGGGGAGCTGTTTTTT
CDR3 protein: CATSDFGGTGELFF
CDR3 length: 14
D gene: -
clone size: -
V gene: TRBV24-1
J gene: TRBJ2-2

CDR3 DNA: TGTGCCAGCAGTGAAACCTACAACCGACCCGGGTCACCCCTCCACTTT
CDR3 protein: CASSETYNRPGSPLHF
CDR3 length: 16
D gene: -
clone size: few
V gene: TRBV6-1
J gene: TRBJ1-6

CDR3 DNA: TGTGCCAGCAGCACCGAGGGCAGATATAGCAATCAGCCCCAGCATTTT
CDR3 protein: CASSTEGRYSNQPQHF
CDR3 length: 16
D gene: -
clone size: once
V gene: TRBV7-8
J gene: TRBJ1-5

CDR3 DNA: TGTGCCAGCAGGGAGACGGTCTTGAACACCGGGGAGCTGTTTTTT
CDR3 protein: CASRETVLNTGELFF
CDR3 length: 15
D gene: -
clone size: -
V gene: TRBV27
J gene: TRBJ2-2

CDR3 DNA: TGCGCCAGCAGCCGCGGACTGAACCAAGAGACCCAGTACTTC
CDR3 protein: CASSRGLNQETQYF
CDR3 length: 14
D gene: -
clone size: -
V gene: TRBV4-1
J gene: TRBJ2-5

CDR3 DNA: TGTGCCAGCAGTTACTCAGGCGGGGGGGCGGGCGAGCAGTACTTC
CDR3 protein: CASSYSGGGAGEQYF
CDR3 length: 15
D gene: TRBD2
clone size: -
V gene: TRBV6-5
J gene: TRBJ2-7

CDR3 DNA: TGTGCCAGCAGCGGACGGACAGGGGGTTATTATGGCTACACCTTC
CDR3 protein: CASSGRTGGYYGYTF
CDR3 length: 15
D gene: TRBD1
clone size: -
V gene: TRBV9
J gene: TRBJ1-2